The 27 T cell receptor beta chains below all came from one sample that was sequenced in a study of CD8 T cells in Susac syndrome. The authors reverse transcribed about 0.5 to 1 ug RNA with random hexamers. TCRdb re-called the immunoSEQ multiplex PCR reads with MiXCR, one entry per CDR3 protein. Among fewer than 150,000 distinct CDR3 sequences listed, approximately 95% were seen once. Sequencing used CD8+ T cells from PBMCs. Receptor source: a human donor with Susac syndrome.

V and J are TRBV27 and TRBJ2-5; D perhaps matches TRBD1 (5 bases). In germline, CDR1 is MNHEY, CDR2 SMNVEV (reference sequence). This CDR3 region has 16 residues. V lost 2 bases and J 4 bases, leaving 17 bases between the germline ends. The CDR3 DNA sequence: TGTGCCAGCAGTTTAATGGGGCAGGGTTTGGGAGAGACCCAGTACTTC. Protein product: CASSLMGQGLGETQYF.

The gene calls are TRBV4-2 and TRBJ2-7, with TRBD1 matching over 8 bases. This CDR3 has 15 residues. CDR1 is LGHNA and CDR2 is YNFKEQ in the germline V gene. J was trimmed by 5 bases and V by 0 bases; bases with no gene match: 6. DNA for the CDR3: TGTGCCAGCAGCCAAGAGCCCAGGGGGCTGGACGAGCAGTACTTC. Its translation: CASSQEPRGLDEQYF.

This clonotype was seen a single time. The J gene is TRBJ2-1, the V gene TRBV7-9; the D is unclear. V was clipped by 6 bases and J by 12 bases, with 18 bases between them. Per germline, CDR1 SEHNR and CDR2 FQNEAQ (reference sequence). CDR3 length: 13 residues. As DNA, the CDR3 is TGTGCCAGCAGTCCCGAGACCACTTACGGGCAGTTCTTC. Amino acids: CASSPETTYGQFF.

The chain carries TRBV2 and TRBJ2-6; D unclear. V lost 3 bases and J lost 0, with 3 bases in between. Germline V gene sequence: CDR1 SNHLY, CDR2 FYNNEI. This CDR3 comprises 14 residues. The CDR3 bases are TGTGCCAGCAGTGACGTCTCTGGGGCCAACGTCCTGACTTTC. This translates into CASSDVSGANVLTF.

The CDR3 spells CASGLDGQGAHGYTF. The CDR3 coding sequence is TGTGCTAGTGGTTTGGACGGACAGGGGGCGCATGGCTACACCTTC. The chain joins TRBV12-5 to TRBJ1-2, with 11 bases that match TRBD1. The CDR3 consists of 15 residues. J lost 6 bases, V lost 1 base, and 4 bases had no gene match. Germline CDR1 and CDR2: LGHNT and FRNRAP.

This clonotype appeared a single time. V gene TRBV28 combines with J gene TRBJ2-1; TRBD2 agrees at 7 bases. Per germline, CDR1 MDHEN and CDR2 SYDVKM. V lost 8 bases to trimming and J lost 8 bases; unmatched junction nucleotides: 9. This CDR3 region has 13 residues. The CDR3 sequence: CASGMRGMHEQFF. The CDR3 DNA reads TGTGCCAGCGGCATGCGGGGGATGCATGAGCAGTTCTTC.

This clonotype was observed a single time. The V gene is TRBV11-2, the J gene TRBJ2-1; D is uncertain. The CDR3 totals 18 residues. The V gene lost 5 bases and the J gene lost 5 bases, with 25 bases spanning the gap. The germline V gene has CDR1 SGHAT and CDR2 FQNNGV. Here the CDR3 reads CASSKDIVKEIPDNEQFF. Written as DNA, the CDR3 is TGTGCCAGCAGCAAAGACATCGTAAAGGAAATTCCGGACAATGAGCAGTTCTTC.

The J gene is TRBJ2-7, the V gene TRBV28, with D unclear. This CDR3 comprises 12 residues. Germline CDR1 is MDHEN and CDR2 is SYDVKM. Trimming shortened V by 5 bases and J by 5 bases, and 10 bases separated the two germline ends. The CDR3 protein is CASSGTGDEQYF. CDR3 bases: TGTGCCAGCAGTGGTACCGGAGACGAGCAGTACTTC.

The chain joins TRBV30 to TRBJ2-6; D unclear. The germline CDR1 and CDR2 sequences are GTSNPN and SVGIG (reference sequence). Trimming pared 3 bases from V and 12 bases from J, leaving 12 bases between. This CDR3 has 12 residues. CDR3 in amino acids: CAWRGKVGVLTF. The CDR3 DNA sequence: TGTGCCTGGAGAGGCAAGGTCGGCGTCCTGACTTTC.

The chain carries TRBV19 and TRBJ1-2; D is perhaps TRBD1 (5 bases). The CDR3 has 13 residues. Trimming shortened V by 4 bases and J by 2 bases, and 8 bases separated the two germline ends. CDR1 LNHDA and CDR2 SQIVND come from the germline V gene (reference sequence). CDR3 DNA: TGTGCCAGTAGTAAGGGACGGAACTATGGCTACACCTTC. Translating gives CASSKGRNYGYTF.

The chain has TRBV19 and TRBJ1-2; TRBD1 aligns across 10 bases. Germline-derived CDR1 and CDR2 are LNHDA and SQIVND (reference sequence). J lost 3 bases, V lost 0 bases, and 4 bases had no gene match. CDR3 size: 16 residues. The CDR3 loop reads CASSIDRDRGYYGYTF. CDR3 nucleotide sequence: TGTGCCAGTAGTATAGATCGGGACAGGGGTTACTATGGCTACACCTTC.

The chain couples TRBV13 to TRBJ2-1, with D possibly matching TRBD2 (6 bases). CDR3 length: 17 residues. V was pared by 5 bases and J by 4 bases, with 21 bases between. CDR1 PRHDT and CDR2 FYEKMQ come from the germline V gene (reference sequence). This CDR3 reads CASSTRREAEIYNEQFF. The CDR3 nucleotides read TGTGCCAGCAGCACACGGAGGGAGGCAGAAATTTACAATGAGCAGTTCTTC.

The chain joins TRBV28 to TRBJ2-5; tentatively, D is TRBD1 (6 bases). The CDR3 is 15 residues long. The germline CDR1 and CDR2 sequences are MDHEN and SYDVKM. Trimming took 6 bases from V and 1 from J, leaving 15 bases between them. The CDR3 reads CASRPRGFPQETQYF. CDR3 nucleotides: TGTGCCAGCAGACCCAGGGGTTTTCCCCAAGAGACCCAGTACTTC.

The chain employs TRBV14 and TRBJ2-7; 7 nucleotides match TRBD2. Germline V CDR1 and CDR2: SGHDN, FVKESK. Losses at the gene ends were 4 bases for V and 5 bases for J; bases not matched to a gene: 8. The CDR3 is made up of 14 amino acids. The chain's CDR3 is CASSPQGGLHEQYF. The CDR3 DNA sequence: TGTGCCAGCAGCCCGCAGGGAGGGCTACACGAGCAGTACTTC.

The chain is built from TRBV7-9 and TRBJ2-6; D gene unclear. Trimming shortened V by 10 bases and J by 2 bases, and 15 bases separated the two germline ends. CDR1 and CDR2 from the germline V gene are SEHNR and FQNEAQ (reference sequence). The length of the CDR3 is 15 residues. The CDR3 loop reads CATPPAGAGANVLTF. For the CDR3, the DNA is TGTGCCACCCCGCCGGCTGGGGCTGGGGCCAACGTCCTGACTTTC.

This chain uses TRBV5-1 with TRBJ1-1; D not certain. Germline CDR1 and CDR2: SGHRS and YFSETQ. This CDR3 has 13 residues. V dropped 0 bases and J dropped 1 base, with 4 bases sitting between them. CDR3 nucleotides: TGCGCCAGCAGCTTGGAGGGGAACACTGAAGCTTTCTTT. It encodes CASSLEGNTEAFF.

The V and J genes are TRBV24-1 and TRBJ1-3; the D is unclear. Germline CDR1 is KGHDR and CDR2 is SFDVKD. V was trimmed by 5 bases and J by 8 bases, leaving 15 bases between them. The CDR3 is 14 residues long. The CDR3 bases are TGTGCCACCAGTGCTACTTGGGCCCCGGACACCATATATTTT. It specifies CATSATWAPDTIYF.

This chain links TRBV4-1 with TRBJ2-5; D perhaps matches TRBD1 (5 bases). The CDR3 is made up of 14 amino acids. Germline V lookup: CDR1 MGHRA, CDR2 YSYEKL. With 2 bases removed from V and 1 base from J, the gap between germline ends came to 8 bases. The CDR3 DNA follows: TGCGCCAGCAGCCAACATCAGGGCCAAGAGACCCAGTACTTC. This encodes CASSQHQGQETQYF.

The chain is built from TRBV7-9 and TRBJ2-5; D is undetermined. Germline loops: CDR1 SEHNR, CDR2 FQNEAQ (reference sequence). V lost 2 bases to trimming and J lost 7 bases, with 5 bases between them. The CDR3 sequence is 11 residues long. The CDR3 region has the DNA TGTGCCAGCAGCTTAATTGGGACCCAGTACTTC. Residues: CASSLIGTQYF. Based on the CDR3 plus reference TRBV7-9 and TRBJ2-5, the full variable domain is DTGVSQNPRHKITKRGQNVTFRCDPISEHNRLYWYRQTLGQGPEFLTYFQNEAQLEKSRLLSDRFSAERPKGSFSTLEIQRTEQGDSAMYLCASSLIGTQYFGPGTRLLVL.

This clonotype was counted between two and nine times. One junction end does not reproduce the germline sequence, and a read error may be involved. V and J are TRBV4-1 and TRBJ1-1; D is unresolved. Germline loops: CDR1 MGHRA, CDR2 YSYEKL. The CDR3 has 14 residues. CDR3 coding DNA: TGTGCCAGCAGCCAAGATGGAGGGAACACTGAAGCTTTCTTT. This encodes CASSQDGGNTEAFF.

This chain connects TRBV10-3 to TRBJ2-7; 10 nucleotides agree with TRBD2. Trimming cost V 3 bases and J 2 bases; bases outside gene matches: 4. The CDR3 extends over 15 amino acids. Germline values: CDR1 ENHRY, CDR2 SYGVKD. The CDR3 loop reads CAISDFSGGAYEQYF. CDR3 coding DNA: TGTGCCATCAGTGATTTCAGCGGGGGGGCCTACGAGCAGTACTTC.

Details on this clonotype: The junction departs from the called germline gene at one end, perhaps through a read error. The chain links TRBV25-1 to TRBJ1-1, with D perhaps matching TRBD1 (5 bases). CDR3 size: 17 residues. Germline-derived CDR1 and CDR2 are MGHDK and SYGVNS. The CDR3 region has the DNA TGTGCCCGCAGCAAGAAAATAGGGGTCCAGGAGAACACTGAAGCTTTCTTT. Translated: CARSKKIGVQENTEAFF.

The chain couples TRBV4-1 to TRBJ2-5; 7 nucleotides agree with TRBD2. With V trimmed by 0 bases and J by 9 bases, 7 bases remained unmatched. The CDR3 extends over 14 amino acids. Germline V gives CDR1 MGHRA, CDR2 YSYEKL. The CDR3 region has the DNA TGCGCCAGCAGCCAAGATGGTGGGAGGGCCCCCCAGTACTTC. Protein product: CASSQDGGRAPQYF.

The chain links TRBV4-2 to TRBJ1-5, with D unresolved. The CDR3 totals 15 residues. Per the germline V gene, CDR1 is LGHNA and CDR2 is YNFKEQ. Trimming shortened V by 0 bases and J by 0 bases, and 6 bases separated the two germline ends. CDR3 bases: TGTGCCAGCAGCCAAGATTGGGATAGCAATCAGCCCCAGCATTTT. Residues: CASSQDWDSNQPQHF.

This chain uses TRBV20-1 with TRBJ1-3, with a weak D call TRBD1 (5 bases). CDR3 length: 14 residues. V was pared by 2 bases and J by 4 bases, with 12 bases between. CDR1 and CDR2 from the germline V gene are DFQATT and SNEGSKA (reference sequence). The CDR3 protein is CSARSQGRGNTIYF. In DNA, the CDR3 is TGCAGTGCTAGAAGCCAGGGAAGGGGAAACACCATATATTTT.

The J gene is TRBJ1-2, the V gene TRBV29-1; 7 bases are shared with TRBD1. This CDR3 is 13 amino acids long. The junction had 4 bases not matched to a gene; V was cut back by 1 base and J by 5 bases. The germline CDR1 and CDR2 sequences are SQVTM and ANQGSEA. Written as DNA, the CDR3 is TGCAGCGTTGAAGTGTGGGACAGTTATGGCTACACCTTC. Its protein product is CSVEVWDSYGYTF.

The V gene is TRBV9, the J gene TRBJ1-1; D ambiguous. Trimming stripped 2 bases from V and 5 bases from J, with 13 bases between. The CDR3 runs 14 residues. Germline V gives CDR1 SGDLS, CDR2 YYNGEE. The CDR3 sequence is CASSVPARRTEAFF. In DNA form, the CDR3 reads TGTGCCAGCAGCGTCCCTGCCCGGAGGACTGAAGCTTTCTTT. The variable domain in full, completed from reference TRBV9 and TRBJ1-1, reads DSGVTQTPKHLITATGQRVTLRCSPRSGDLSVYWYQQSLDQGLQFLIQYYNGEERAKGNILERFSAQQFPDLHSELNLSSLELGDSALYFCASSVPARRTEAFFGQGTRLTVV.